Sequencing of this T cell receptor (beta chain) was carried out in a study of blood T cell repertoires in COVID-19. Turning to the study itself: Samples came from the United States, Italy and Spain, spanning acute and convalescent COVID-19. In each case, the material was cDNA or gDNA derived from T cells, B-cell-depleted T cells, or PBMCs.

CDR1 is SGHRS, CDR2 YFSETQ, per germline. The CDR3 loop spans 16 amino acids. After removal of 6 bases from V and 5 bases from J, the junction contained 16 bases not matched to a gene. Generated by immunoSEQ multiplex PCR, the TCRdb table keeps only in-frame clones and is missing some. The data show around 180,000 clones, about 87% seen once. The specimen was peripheral blood. This chain joins TRBV5-1 and TRBJ2-5, with 7 bases matching TRBD2. This TCR came from a man in his 60s with acute or convalescent COVID-19. This CDR3 is CASKSFGGSSGETQYF. The CDR3 DNA is TGCGCCAGCAAGAGTTTTGGGGGGTCTAGCGGTGAGACCCAGTACTTC. The full variable domain, completed using reference TRBV5-1 and TRBJ2-5, is KAGVTQTPRYLIKTRGQQVTLSCSPISGHRSVSWYQQTPGQGLQFLFEYFSETQRNKGNFPGRFSGRQFSNSRSEMNVSTLELGDSALYLCASKSFGGSSGETQYFGPGTRLLVL.